The entry that follows covers one T cell receptor (beta chain) sequence. Its antigen remains unknown. No conserved phenylalanine or tryptophan is present at the end of the CDR3, so a read error is the likely explanation. The data originate from a study of breast tumors, draining lymph nodes, adjacent tissues. Study-wide points: The lymph node origin of tumor T cells was framed as consistent with a hypothesis, not demonstrated. Luminal-like breast cancer showed significantly greater tumor-nontumor repertoire similarity than basal-like breast cancer did.

Using its own MiXCR run on the multiplex PCR reads, TCRdb lists one record per CDR3 protein. The sample carries fewer than 250,000 distinct CDR3 sequences, about 32% recorded once. Samples came from axillary lymph nodes draining the breast cancer. The CDR3 spans 13 residues. Trimming shortened V by 4 bases and J by 8 bases, and 12 bases separated the two germline ends. Germline V gene lookup returns CDR1 LGHDT and CDR2 YNNKEL (reference sequence). Sequencing was carried out using axillary lymph node tissue. This TCR was recovered from a female donor with breast cancer. Some clones in this sample may be carry-over from other donors' samples. This chain links TRBV3-1 with TRBJ2-1, with D tentatively TRBD2 (6 bases). The CDR3 reads CASSLRGIYEQFI. The CDR3 DNA reads as TGTGCCAGCAGCCTCCGCGGGATATATGAGCAGTTCATC.